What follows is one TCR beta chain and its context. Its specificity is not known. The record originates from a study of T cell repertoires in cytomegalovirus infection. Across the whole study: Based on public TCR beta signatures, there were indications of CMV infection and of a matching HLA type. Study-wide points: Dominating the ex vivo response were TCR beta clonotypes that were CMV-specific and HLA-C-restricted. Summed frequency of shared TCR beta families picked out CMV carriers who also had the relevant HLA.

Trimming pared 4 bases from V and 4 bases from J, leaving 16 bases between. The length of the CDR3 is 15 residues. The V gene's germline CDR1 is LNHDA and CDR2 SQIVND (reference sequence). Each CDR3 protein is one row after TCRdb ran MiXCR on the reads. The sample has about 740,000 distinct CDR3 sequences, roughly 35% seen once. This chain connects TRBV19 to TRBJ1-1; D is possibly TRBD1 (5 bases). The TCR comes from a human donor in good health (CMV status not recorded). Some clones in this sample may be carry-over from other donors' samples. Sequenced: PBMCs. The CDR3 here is CASSRTGPQGTEAFF. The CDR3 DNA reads TGTGCCAGTAGTAGGACGGGTCCCCAGGGCACTGAAGCTTTCTTT.